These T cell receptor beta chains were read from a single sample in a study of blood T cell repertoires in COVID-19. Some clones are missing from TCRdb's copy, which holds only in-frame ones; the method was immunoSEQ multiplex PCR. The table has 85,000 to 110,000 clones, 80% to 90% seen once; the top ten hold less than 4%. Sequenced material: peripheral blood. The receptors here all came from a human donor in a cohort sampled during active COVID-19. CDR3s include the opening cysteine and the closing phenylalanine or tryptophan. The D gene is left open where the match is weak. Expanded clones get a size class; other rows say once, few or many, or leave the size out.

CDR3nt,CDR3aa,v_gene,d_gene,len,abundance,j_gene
TGCGCCAGCAGCCTGAACATGGCCTTGAACACTGAAGCTTTCTTT,CASSLNMALNTEAFF,TRBV5-1,.,15,.,TRBJ1-1
TGTGCCAGTAGTATCGGTGACAGGGGGCAAGAGACCCAGTACTTC,CASSIGDRGQETQYF,TRBV19,TRBD1,15,once,TRBJ2-5
TGTGCCAGCAGCCAAGATCGGACAGGGTCGTTAGAGCAGTACTTC,CASSQDRTGSLEQYF,TRBV3-1/TRBV3-2,TRBD1,15,.,TRBJ2-7
TGTGCCAGCAGATGGACAGTGGGTCAGCCCCAGCATTTT,CASRWTVGQPQHF,TRBV12-3/TRBV12-4,.,13,.,TRBJ1-5
TGTGCCAGCAGGCTCCCCCTCGGTCTCTCTGGAAACACCATATATTTT,CASRLPLGLSGNTIYF,TRBV28,.,16,.,TRBJ1-3
TGTGCCAGCAGCCTAGGGACAGGAGTGAGCACTGAAGCTTTCTTT,CASSLGTGVSTEAFF,TRBV4-2,TRBD1,15,.,TRBJ1-1
TGTGCCAGCAGCCAGTTCCAGACAGGGGAAGAGCAGTACTTC,CASSQFQTGEEQYF,TRBV3-1/TRBV3-2,TRBD1,14,few,TRBJ2-7
TGTGCCAGCAGATCACAGGGTATGGCTGAAGCTTTCTTT,CASRSQGMAEAFF,TRBV7-8,.,13,.,TRBJ1-1
TGTGCCAGCAGCCAAGAAGACTGGCTAGCGGGAAGCACCGGGGAGCTGTTTTTT,CASSQEDWLAGSTGELFF,TRBV4-2,TRBD2,18,.,TRBJ2-2
TGTGCCAGCAAAAGGGGAGGTGGGATTAGTGAAGCTTTCTTT,CASKRGGGISEAFF,TRBV9,.,14,.,TRBJ1-1
TGTGCCACCAGCCCTCGTGGAGGGGCCTACGAGCAGTACTTC,CATSPRGGAYEQYF,TRBV15,.,14,.,TRBJ2-7
TGTGCCAGCAGTGAGCCCGGGACAGGGGGCCATGAAAAACTGTTTTTT,CASSEPGTGGHEKLFF,TRBV2,TRBD1,16,.,TRBJ1-4
TGCGCCAGCAGTAAGAGCGGGGGTGGGCTTAAAGAGACCCAGTACTTC,CASSKSGGGLKETQYF,TRBV5-1,TRBD2,16,.,TRBJ2-5
TGCGCCAGCAGCTTGGGACTAGCGGGAGGAGAGACCCAGTACTTC,CASSLGLAGGETQYF,TRBV4-1,TRBD2,15,.,TRBJ2-5
TGTGCCAGCAGTTCGACAGGGAGCTCCTACGAGCAGTACTTC,CASSSTGSSYEQYF,TRBV27,TRBD1,14,.,TRBJ2-7
TGTGCTAGTGGTTTATCGGGGTCCACCGGGGAGCTGTTTTTT,CASGLSGSTGELFF,TRBV12-5,.,14,.,TRBJ2-2
TGTGCCAGCAGCCAAGGGGTTAATTCACCCCTCCACTTT,CASSQGVNSPLHF,TRBV7-9,.,13,.,TRBJ1-6
TGTGCCAGCAGCTTAGGGACAGGGGGAAACACCATATATTTT,CASSLGTGGNTIYF,TRBV11-2,TRBD1,14,.,TRBJ1-3
TGTGCCAGCAGTGATCTGTGGGGGCTCAATCAGCCCCAGCATTTT,CASSDLWGLNQPQHF,TRBV6-1,.,15,.,TRBJ1-5
TGTGCCAGCAGCCAAGATTATTACAGGTCCGGGGAGCTGTTTTTT,CASSQDYYRSGELFF,TRBV3-1/TRBV3-2,.,15,.,TRBJ2-2
TGTGCCAGCAGCGTACGGGGTTCCGGAAACACCATATATTTT,CASSVRGSGNTIYF,TRBV9,.,14,.,TRBJ1-3
TGTGCCAGCAGCTCGTACGGGACAGGGTACTCCGGGGAGCTGTTTTTT,CASSSYGTGYSGELFF,TRBV9,TRBD1,16,.,TRBJ2-2
TGCGCCAGCAGCCAGCAAAATCCGGACTCCTATCGGAGGTTGACCACTGAAGCTTTCTTT,CASSQQNPDSYRRLTTEAFF,TRBV4-1,.,20,.,TRBJ1-1
TGCGCCAGCAGCCAAGTAAGCGGGGGACCTAGGGGCTACACCTTC,CASSQVSGGPRGYTF,TRBV4-3,.,15,.,TRBJ1-2
TGTGCCAGCAGCTTAGAGCTACTCTCCTACAATGAGCAGTTCTTC,CASSLELLSYNEQFF,TRBV7-8,.,15,.,TRBJ2-1
TGTGCCAGCAGCGGTCGGGACACTTCCTACGAGCAGTACTTC,CASSGRDTSYEQYF,TRBV9,.,14,once,TRBJ2-7
TGTGCCAGTGGATTAGGGGTATCGGGCACCGGGGAGCTGTTTTTT,CASGLGVSGTGELFF,TRBV3-1/TRBV3-2,.,15,.,TRBJ2-2
TGTGCCAGCAGCCCACACTGCGAGCGGGAGCGAACCTACGAGCAGTACTTC,CASSPHCERERTYEQYF,TRBV3-1/TRBV3-2,TRBD2,17,once,TRBJ2-7
TGTGCCAGCTCACCACCCCAAGGGACTAGCGGGGGCCCAGATACGCAGTATTTT,CASSPPQGTSGGPDTQYF,TRBV18,TRBD2,18,.,TRBJ2-3
TGCGCCAGCAGTCAATACTCGGGGGGCTGCGAGACCCAGTACTTC,CASSQYSGGCETQYF,TRBV23-1,.,15,.,TRBJ2-5
TGTGCCAGCTCACCTTATCTAGCGGGAGGGGTATCCTACAATGAGCAGTTCTTC,CASSPYLAGGVSYNEQFF,TRBV18,TRBD2,18,.,TRBJ2-1
TGTGCCAGCTCGCGAGGGGACAGTCCCTGGGGTGAGCAGTACTTC,CASSRGDSPWGEQYF,TRBV18,TRBD1,15,.,TRBJ2-7
TGTGCCAGCAGTCAAAACAGGGCTGGAAACACCATATATTTT,CASSQNRAGNTIYF,TRBV28,.,14,.,TRBJ1-3
TGTGCCAGCTCAGGACAGGGTTATGAGCAGTTCTTC,CASSGQGYEQFF,TRBV18,TRBD1,12,.,TRBJ2-1
TGTGCCAGCACCTATTTCGGGACAGGGAGTGGGAAACTGTTTTTT,CASTYFGTGSGKLFF,TRBV6-5,TRBD1,15,.,TRBJ1-4
TGTGCCAGTAGCGGGATTAACTACGAGCAGTACTTC,CASSGINYEQYF,TRBV19,.,12,.,TRBJ2-7
TGTGCCAGCAGTCCCCGGGGCGGGACAGGTTTTACCTACAATGAGCAGTTCTTC,CASSPRGGTGFTYNEQFF,TRBV28,TRBD1,18,once,TRBJ2-1
TGTGCCAGTATTACCCCGGGATCGAACACCGGGGAGCTGTTTTTT,CASITPGSNTGELFF,TRBV19,.,15,few,TRBJ2-2
TGTGCCAGCAGCTTATCAGCTAGCGGGAGGGCGTGGTATTTT,CASSLSASGRAWYF,TRBV7-6,TRBD2,14,.,TRBJ2-3
TGTGCCAGCTCGGAGACAGTCTCTAATTCACCCCTCCACTTT,CASSETVSNSPLHF,TRBV18,.,14,once,TRBJ1-6
TGTGCCAGCAGCCCCTCGGGGGACACTGAAGCTTTCTTT,CASSPSGDTEAFF,TRBV9,.,13,once,TRBJ1-1
TGTGCCAGCAGCTCCAGCGGGGACAATGAGCAGTTCTTC,CASSSSGDNEQFF,TRBV7-9,TRBD2,13,.,TRBJ2-1
TGTGCCAGCACCAGGGACAGCACAAAAGCTTTCTTT,CASTRDSTKAFF,TRBV12-3/TRBV12-4,TRBD1,12,.,TRBJ1-1
TGTGCCAGCAGTTTACAGGGAGGGAATTCACCCCTCCACTTT,CASSLQGGNSPLHF,TRBV27,.,14,.,TRBJ1-6
TGTGCCAGCAGTTACGGGACAGGGAGAGGTGGCTACACCTTC,CASSYGTGRGGYTF,TRBV6-5,TRBD1,14,.,TRBJ1-2
TGCGCCAGCAGCCAAGGGGTAGACAGGGGTGTGGCTTTCTTT,CASSQGVDRGVAFF,TRBV4-1,TRBD1,14,.,TRBJ1-1